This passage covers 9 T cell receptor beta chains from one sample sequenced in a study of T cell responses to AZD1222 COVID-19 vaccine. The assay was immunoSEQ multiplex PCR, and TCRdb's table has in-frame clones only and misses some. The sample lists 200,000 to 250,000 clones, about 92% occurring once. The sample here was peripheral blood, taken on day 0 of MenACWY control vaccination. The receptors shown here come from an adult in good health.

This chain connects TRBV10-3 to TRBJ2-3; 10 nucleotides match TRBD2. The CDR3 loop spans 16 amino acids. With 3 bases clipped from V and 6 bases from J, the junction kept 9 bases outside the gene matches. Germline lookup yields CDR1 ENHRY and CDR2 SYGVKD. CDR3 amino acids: CAISDPSGGAYDTQYF. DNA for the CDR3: TGTGCCATCAGTGATCCGAGCGGGGGGGCTTACGATACGCAGTATTTT.

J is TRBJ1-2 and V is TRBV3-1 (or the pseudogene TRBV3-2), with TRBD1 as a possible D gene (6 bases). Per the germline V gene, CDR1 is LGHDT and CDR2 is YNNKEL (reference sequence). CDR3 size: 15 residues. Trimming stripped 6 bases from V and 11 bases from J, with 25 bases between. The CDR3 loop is CASSLGDISRSGYTF. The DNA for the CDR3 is TGTGCCAGCAGTCTCGGGGACATTTCGCGGAGTGGTTACACCTTC.

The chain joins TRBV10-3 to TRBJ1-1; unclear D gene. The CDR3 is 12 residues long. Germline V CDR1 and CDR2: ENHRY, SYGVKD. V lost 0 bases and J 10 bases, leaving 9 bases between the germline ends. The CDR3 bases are TGTGCCATCAGTGAGTCTTGGACCGGAGCTTTCTTT. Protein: CAISESWTGAFF.

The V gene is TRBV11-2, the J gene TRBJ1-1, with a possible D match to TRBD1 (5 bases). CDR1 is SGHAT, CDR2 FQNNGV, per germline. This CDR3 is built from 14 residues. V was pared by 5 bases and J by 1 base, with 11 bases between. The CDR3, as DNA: TGTGCCAGCAGCCCCTTTCAGGGGAACACTGAAGCTTTCTTT. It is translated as CASSPFQGNTEAFF. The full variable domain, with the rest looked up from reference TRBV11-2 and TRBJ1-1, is EAGVAQSPRYKIIEKRQSVAFWCNPISGHATLYWYQQILGQGPKLLIQFQNNGVVDDSQLPKDRFSAERLKGVDSTLKIQPAKLEDSAVYLCASSPFQGNTEAFFGQGTRLTVV.

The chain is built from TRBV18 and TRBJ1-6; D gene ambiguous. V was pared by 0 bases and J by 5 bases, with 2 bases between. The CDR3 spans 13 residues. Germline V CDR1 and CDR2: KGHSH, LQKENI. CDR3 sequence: CASSPPHNSPLHF. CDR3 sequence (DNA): TGTGCCAGCTCACCACCCCATAATTCACCCCTCCACTTT. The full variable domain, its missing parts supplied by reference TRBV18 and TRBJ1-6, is NAGVMQNPRHLVRRRGQEARLRCSPMKGHSHVYWYRQLPEEGLKFMVYLQKENIIDESGMPKERFSAEFPKEGPSILRIQQVVRGDSAAYFCASSPPHNSPLHFGNGTRLTVT.

In nucleotides, the CDR3 is TGTGCCAGCAGCCCCACCTGGGACAGCGTCTATGGCTACACCTTC. Amino acid sequence: CASSPTWDSVYGYTF. The chain joins TRBV3-1 (or the pseudogene TRBV3-2) to TRBJ1-2; 7 bases fit TRBD1. V lost 4 bases and J lost 4; bases outside the gene matches: 9. The CDR3 length is 15 residues. Looked up from germline, CDR1 is LGHDT and CDR2 is YNNKEL (reference sequence).

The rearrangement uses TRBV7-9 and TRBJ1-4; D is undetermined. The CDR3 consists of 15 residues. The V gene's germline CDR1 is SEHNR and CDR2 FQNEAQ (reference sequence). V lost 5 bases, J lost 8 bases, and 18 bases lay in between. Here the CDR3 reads CASSPFTSPDEKLFF. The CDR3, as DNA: TGTGCCAGCAGCCCCTTTACGAGTCCCGACGAAAAACTGTTTTTT.

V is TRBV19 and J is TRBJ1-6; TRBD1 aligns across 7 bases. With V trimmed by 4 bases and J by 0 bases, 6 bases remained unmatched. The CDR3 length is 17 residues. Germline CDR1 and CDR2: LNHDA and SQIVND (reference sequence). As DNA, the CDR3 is TGTGCCAGTAGTAGAAGACAGGGAAGCTCCTATAATTCACCCCTCCACTTT. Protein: CASSRRQGSSYNSPLHF.

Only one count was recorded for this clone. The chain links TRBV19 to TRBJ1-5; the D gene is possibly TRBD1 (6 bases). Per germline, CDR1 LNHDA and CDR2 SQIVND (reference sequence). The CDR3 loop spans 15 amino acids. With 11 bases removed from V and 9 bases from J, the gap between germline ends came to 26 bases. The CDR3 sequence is CASLPIGGVWVPQHF. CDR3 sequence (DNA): TGTGCCTCCCTTCCCATCGGGGGCGTCTGGGTGCCCCAGCATTTT.